This T cell receptor (beta chain) was documented in a study of blood T cell repertoires in COVID-19. Background on the study: Sources were T cells, B-cell-depleted T cells, or PBMCs; the material itself was cDNA or gDNA.

In the original analysis: Quantification of nucleated cells was approximated via reference gene primer amplification. Here immunoSEQ multiplex PCR was the method, and the copy in TCRdb shows in-frame clones only, minus some. V and J calls and clone size are as listed in that table; D and trimming were resolved from the DNA. This table has roughly 260,000 clones, about 89% appearing once. Sequencing was carried out using peripheral blood. This TCR was sampled from a man aged 40-49 years who had recovered from COVID-19.

This chain's CDR3 is CASQGTRVHEQFF. In DNA form, the CDR3 reads TGTGCCAGCCAGGGGACAAGGGTACATGAGCAGTTCTTC. The chain couples TRBV6-5 to TRBJ2-1, with D possibly matching TRBD1 (6 bases). This CDR3 spans 13 amino acids. V lost 8 bases and J 8 bases, leaving 16 bases between the germline ends. CDR1 is MNHEY, CDR2 SVGAGI, per germline.